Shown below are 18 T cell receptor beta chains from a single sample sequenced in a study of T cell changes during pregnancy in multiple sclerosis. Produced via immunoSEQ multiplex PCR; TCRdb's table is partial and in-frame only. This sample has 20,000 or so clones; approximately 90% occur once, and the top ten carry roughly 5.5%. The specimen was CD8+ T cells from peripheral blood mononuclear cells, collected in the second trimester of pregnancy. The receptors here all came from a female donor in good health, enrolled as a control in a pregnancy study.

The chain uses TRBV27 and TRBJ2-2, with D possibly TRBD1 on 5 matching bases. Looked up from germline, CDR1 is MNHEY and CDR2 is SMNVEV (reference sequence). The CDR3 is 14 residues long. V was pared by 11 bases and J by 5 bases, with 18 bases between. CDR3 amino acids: CAGQGNGSTGELFF. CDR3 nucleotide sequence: TGTGCCGGTCAGGGAAACGGATCGACCGGGGAGCTGTTTTTT.

The CDR3 region is CASSPLSVNYGYTF. CDR3 sequence (DNA): TGTGCCAGCAGTCCCCTATCGGTTAACTATGGCTACACCTTC. The rearrangement uses TRBV27 and TRBJ1-2; D remains ambiguous. There are 14 residues in the CDR3. With 5 bases removed from V and 1 base from J, the gap between germline ends came to 11 bases. Germline V gene data show CDR1 as MNHEY and CDR2 as SMNVEV (reference sequence).

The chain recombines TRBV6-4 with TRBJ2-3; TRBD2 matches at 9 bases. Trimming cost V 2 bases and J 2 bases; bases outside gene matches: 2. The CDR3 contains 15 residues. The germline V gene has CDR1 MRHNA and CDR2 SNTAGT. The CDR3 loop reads CASSDSGRHTDTQYF. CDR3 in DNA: TGTGCCAGCAGTGACAGCGGGAGGCACACAGATACGCAGTATTTT.

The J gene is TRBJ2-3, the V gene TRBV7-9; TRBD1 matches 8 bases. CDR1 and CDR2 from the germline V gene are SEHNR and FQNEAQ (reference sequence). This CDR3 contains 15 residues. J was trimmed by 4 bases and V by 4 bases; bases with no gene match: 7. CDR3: CASSSTTGEADTQYF. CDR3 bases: TGTGCCAGCAGCTCAACGACAGGGGAGGCAGATACGCAGTATTTT.

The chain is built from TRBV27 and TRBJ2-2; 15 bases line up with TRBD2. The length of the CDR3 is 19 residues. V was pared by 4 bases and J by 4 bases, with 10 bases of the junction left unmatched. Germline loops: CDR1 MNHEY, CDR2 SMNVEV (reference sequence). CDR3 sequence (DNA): TGTGCCAGCAGTTGGACGGGACTAGCGGGAGGATCGGGCACCGGGGAGCTGTTTTTT. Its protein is CASSWTGLAGGSGTGELFF.

The CDR3, as DNA: TGTGCCAGCAGCGTGGAACAGGGATCTGGAAACACCATATATTTT. It specifies CASSVEQGSGNTIYF. V and J are TRBV6-1 and TRBJ1-3; perhaps TRBD1 as D (6 bases). The CDR3 contains 15 residues. V was pared by 6 bases and J by 1 base, with 13 bases between. In germline, CDR1 is MNHNS, CDR2 SASEGT.

CDR3 protein: CAWSVGQGRQPQHF. The CDR3, as DNA: TGTGCCTGGAGTGTAGGACAGGGGCGTCAGCCCCAGCATTTT. V and J are TRBV30 and TRBJ1-5; 9 bases line up with TRBD1. The CDR3 spans 14 residues. Trimming removed 0 bases from V and 6 bases from J; junction bases left unmatched: 3. Germline V gene sequence: CDR1 GTSNPN, CDR2 SVGIG (reference sequence).

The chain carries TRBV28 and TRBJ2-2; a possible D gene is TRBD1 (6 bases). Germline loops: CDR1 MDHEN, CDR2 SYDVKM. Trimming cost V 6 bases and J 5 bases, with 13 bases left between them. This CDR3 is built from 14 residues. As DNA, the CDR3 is TGTGCCAGCAGCTCCCACAGGGATACCGGGGAGCTGTTTTTT. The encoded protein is CASSSHRDTGELFF.

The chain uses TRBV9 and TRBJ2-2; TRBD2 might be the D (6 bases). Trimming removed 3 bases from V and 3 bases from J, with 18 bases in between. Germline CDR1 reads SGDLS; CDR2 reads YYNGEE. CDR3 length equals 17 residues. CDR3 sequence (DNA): TGTGCCAGCAGCGAACCAGTGGGCGGGATGCACACCGGGGAGCTGTTTTTT. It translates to CASSEPVGGMHTGELFF.

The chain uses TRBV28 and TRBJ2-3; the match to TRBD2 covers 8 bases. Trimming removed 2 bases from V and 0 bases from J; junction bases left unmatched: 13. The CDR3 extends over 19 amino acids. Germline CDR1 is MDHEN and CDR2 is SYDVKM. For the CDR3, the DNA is TGTGCCAGCAGTTTAAGTTTTCGGACTAGCCCCTCTAGCACAGATACGCAGTATTTT. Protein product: CASSLSFRTSPSSTDTQYF.

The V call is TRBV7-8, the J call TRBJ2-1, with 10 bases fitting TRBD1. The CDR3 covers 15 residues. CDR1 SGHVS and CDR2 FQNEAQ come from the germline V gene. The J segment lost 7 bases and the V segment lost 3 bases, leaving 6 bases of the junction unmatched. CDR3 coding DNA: TGTGCCAGCAGCTTGTACCCGGGACAGGGGAATGAGCAGTTCTTC. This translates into CASSLYPGQGNEQFF.

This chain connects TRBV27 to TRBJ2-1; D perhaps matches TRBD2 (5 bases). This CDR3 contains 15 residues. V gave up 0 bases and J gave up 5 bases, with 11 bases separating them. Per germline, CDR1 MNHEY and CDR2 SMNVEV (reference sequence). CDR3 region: CASSLSPSGNNEQFF. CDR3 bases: TGTGCCAGCAGTTTATCGCCCAGCGGCAACAATGAGCAGTTCTTC.

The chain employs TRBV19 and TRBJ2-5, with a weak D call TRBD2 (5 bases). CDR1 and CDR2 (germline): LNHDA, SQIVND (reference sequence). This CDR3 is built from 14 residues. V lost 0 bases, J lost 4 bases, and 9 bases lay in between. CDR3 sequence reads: CASSIEGRGETQYF. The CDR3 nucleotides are TGTGCCAGTAGTATAGAGGGTCGGGGAGAGACCCAGTACTTC.

CDR3 amino acids: CASADGSSYNEQFF. The CDR3 coding sequence is TGTGCCAGTGCGGACGGGAGCTCCTACAATGAGCAGTTCTTC. The V gene is TRBV19, the J gene TRBJ2-1; possibly TRBD2 for D (6 bases). Trimming cost V 8 bases and J 0 bases, with 11 bases left between them. Per the germline V gene, CDR1 is LNHDA and CDR2 is SQIVND (reference sequence). This CDR3 comprises 14 residues. The entire variable domain, with the rest obtained from reference TRBV19 and TRBJ2-1, is as follows: DGGITQSPKYLFRKEGQNVTLSCEQNLNHDAMYWYRQDPGQGLRLIYYSQIVNDFQKGDIAEGYSVSREKKESFPLTVTSAQKNPTAFYLCASADGSSYNEQFFGPGTRLTVL.

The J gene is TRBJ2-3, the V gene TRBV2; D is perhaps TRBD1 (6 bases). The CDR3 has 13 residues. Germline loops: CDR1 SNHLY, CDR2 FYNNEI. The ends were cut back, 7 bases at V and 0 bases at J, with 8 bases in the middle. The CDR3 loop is CASTGVSTDTQYF. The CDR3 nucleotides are TGTGCCAGCACAGGGGTTAGCACAGATACGCAGTATTTT.

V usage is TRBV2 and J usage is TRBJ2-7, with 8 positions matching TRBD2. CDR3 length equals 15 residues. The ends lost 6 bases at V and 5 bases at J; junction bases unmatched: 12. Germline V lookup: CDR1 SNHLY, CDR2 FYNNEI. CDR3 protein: CASSFDGTSVDEQYF. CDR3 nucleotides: TGTGCCAGCAGCTTCGACGGGACTAGTGTCGACGAGCAGTACTTC.

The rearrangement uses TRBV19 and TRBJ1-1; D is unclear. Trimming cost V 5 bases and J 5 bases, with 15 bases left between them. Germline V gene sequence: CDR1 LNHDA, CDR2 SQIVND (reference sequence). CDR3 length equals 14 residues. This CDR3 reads CASSRRSRRTEAFF. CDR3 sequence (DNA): TGTGCCAGTAGTCGCAGGTCCCGAAGGACTGAAGCTTTCTTT. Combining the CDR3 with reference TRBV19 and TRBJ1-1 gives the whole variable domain DGGITQSPKYLFRKEGQNVTLSCEQNLNHDAMYWYRQDPGQGLRLIYYSQIVNDFQKGDIAEGYSVSREKKESFPLTVTSAQKNPTAFYLCASSRRSRRTEAFFGQGTRLTVV.

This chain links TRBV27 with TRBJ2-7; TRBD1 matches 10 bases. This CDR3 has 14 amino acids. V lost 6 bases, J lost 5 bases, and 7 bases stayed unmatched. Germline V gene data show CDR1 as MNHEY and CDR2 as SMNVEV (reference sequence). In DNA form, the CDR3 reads TGTGCCAGCAGCCCAGACAGGGGGCCCGACGAGCAGTACTTC. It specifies CASSPDRGPDEQYF.